The rows below give T cell receptor beta chains drawn from one sample of a study of identical twins. TCRdb reprocessed the 5' RACE reads with MiXCR, giving one entry per CDR3 protein. Among more than 1.5 million distinct CDR3 sequences listed, about 31% were seen once. Sequencing input: cord blood. Receptors originate from a newborn girl in good health. Both conserved end residues are part of each CDR3. D genes are given only for firm matches. Expanded clones are given a class, and other clones once, few, many or no size at all.

clone size: few; J gene: TRBJ1-1; D gene: TRBD1; V gene: TRBV2; CDR3 protein: CASRSGTGSTEAFF; CDR3 DNA: TGTGCCAGCAGATCGGGGACAGGGAGTACTGAAGCTTTCTTT
clone size: NA; J gene: TRBJ2-3; D gene: NA; V gene: TRBV5-1; CDR3 protein: CASSLEGHDTDTQYF; CDR3 DNA: TGCGCCAGCAGCTTGGAGGGACACGACACAGATACGCAGTATTTT
clone size: NA; J gene: TRBJ2-5; D gene: NA; V gene: TRBV20-1; CDR3 protein: CSASKAPKETQYF; CDR3 DNA: TGCAGTGCTTCGAAAGCTCCAAAAGAGACCCAGTACTTC
clone size: NA; J gene: TRBJ2-1; D gene: NA; V gene: TRBV6-6; CDR3 protein: CASSYSKTANEQFF; CDR3 DNA: TGTGCCAGCAGTTACTCGAAAACAGCCAATGAGCAGTTCTTC
clone size: many; J gene: TRBJ2-3; D gene: TRBD2; V gene: TRBV12-3/TRBV12-4; CDR3 protein: CASSRSGSADTQYF; CDR3 DNA: TGTGCCAGCAGTCGTAGCGGGAGTGCAGATACGCAGTATTTT
clone size: few; J gene: TRBJ2-1; D gene: TRBD2; V gene: TRBV20-1; CDR3 protein: CSATASGRERDNEQFF; CDR3 DNA: TGCAGTGCTACCGCCTCGGGGCGGGAGAGGGACAATGAGCAGTTCTTC
clone size: NA; J gene: TRBJ2-3; D gene: TRBD1; V gene: TRBV13; CDR3 protein: CASSSPGGADTQYF; CDR3 DNA: TGTGCCAGCAGCTCCCCAGGGGGCGCAGATACGCAGTATTTT
clone size: NA; J gene: TRBJ1-2; D gene: NA; V gene: TRBV13; CDR3 protein: CASSRSTPNYGYTF; CDR3 DNA: TGTGCCAGCAGTAGGTCTACTCCAAACTATGGCTACACCTTC
clone size: NA; J gene: TRBJ1-4; D gene: NA; V gene: TRBV20-1; CDR3 protein: CSLMANEKLFF; CDR3 DNA: TGCAGCCTCATGGCAAATGAAAAACTGTTTTTT
clone size: NA; J gene: TRBJ1-3; D gene: NA; V gene: TRBV7-2; CDR3 protein: CASSLDVSSGNTIYF; CDR3 DNA: TGTGCCAGCAGCTTAGACGTGAGCTCTGGAAACACCATATATTTT
clone size: NA; J gene: TRBJ2-7; D gene: TRBD2; V gene: TRBV20-1; CDR3 protein: CSAPASGGAREQYF; CDR3 DNA: TGCAGTGCTCCCGCCAGCGGGGGGGCAAGAGAGCAGTACTTC
clone size: few; J gene: TRBJ1-1; D gene: NA; V gene: TRBV27; CDR3 protein: CASSLSQGRYTEAFF; CDR3 DNA: TGTGCCAGCAGTTTATCCCAGGGACGGTACACTGAAGCTTTCTTT
clone size: NA; J gene: TRBJ1-1; D gene: NA; V gene: TRBV7-9; CDR3 protein: CASSLTEGGTEAFF; CDR3 DNA: TGTGCCAGCAGCTTAACGGAAGGGGGGACTGAAGCTTTCTTT
clone size: few; J gene: TRBJ2-3; D gene: TRBD2; V gene: TRBV9; CDR3 protein: CASSVTSGRAGDTQYF; CDR3 DNA: TGTGCCAGCAGCGTAACTAGCGGGAGGGCCGGAGATACGCAGTATTTT
clone size: few; J gene: TRBJ1-4; D gene: NA; V gene: TRBV20-1; CDR3 protein: CSARRDKTNEKLFF; CDR3 DNA: TGCAGTGCTAGGCGGGACAAAACTAATGAAAAACTGTTTTTT
clone size: NA; J gene: TRBJ1-1; D gene: NA; V gene: TRBV5-1; CDR3 protein: CASSLAGAGPYTEAFF; CDR3 DNA: TGCGCCAGCAGCTTGGCCGGGGCAGGCCCCTACACTGAAGCTTTCTTT
clone size: NA; J gene: TRBJ1-2; D gene: NA; V gene: TRBV4-2; CDR3 protein: CASSQVGFYGYTF; CDR3 DNA: TGTGCCAGCAGCCAAGTGGGGTTCTATGGCTACACCTTC
clone size: few; J gene: TRBJ2-7; D gene: NA; V gene: TRBV14; CDR3 protein: CASSQDSRNEQYF; CDR3 DNA: TGTGCCAGCAGCCAAGATAGTAGAAACGAGCAGTACTTC
clone size: NA; J gene: TRBJ1-1; D gene: NA; V gene: TRBV13; CDR3 protein: CASSFHRGNTEAFF; CDR3 DNA: TGTGCCAGCAGCTTCCATCGTGGGAACACTGAAGCTTTCTTT
clone size: NA; J gene: TRBJ1-2; D gene: NA; V gene: TRBV12-3/TRBV12-4; CDR3 protein: CASSFGGCDGYTF; CDR3 DNA: TGTGCCAGCAGTTTTGGGGGTTGCGATGGCTACACCTTC
clone size: NA; J gene: TRBJ2-7; D gene: NA; V gene: TRBV6-5; CDR3 protein: CASSYSDLAPTYEQYF; CDR3 DNA: TGTGCCAGCAGTTACTCGGACCTAGCGCCTACCTACGAGCAGTACTTC
clone size: NA; J gene: TRBJ2-1; D gene: NA; V gene: TRBV15; CDR3 protein: CATSTHQGINEQFF; CDR3 DNA: TGTGCCACCAGCACGCATCAGGGAATCAATGAGCAGTTCTTC
clone size: few; J gene: TRBJ2-7; D gene: TRBD2; V gene: TRBV5-1; CDR3 protein: CASSLVVAGGNDEQYF; CDR3 DNA: TGCGCCAGCAGCTTGGTCGTCGCGGGAGGGAATGACGAGCAGTACTTC
clone size: few; J gene: TRBJ2-5; D gene: NA; V gene: TRBV2; CDR3 protein: CASNPRGENEQYF; CDR3 DNA: TGTGCCAGCAACCCGAGGGGGGAAAATGAGCAGTACTTC
clone size: few; J gene: TRBJ2-7; D gene: TRBD1; V gene: TRBV27; CDR3 protein: CASSSQQGADEQYF; CDR3 DNA: TGTGCCAGCAGTTCTCAACAGGGGGCGGACGAGCAGTACTTC
clone size: many; J gene: TRBJ2-7; D gene: NA; V gene: TRBV6-2/TRBV6-3; CDR3 protein: CASSRISYEQYF; CDR3 DNA: TGTGCCAGCAGCCGCATCTCCTACGAGCAGTACTTC
clone size: NA; J gene: TRBJ2-1; D gene: TRBD2; V gene: TRBV4-2; CDR3 protein: CASSQVSGTNYNEQFF; CDR3 DNA: TGTGCCAGCAGCCAAGTTTCCGGGACTAACTACAATGAGCAGTTCTTC